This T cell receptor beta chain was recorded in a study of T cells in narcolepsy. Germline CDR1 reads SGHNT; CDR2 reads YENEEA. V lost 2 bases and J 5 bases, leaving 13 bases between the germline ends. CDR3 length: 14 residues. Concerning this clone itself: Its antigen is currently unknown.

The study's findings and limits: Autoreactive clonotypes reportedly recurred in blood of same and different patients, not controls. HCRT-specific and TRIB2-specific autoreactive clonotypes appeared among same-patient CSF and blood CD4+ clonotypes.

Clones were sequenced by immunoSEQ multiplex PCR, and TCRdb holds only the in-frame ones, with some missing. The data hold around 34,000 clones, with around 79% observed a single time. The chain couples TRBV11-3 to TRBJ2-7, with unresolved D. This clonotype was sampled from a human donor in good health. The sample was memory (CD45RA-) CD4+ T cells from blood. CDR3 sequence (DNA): TGTGCCAGCAGCTTACGAGGTCCAGCGAACGAGCAGTACTTC. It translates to CASSLRGPANEQYF.